This T cell receptor (beta chain) was captured by sequencing in a study of T cell repertoires in cytomegalovirus infection. Study as a whole: Matching HLA type and CMV infection were both indicated by public TCR beta signatures.

The study, taken as a whole, reports: Clonotypes of TCR beta that were HLA-C-restricted and CMV-specific dominated the ex vivo response. Summed frequency of public TCR beta families distinguished CMV carriers with the relevant HLA.

There are a few counts of this clonotype. The target antigen is unknown. TCRdb independently ran MiXCR on the reads; one entry per CDR3 protein. Of approximately 500,000 distinct CDR3 sequences in the sample, approximately 16% were seen once. V lost 8 bases to trimming and J lost 5 bases; unmatched junction nucleotides: 11. The CDR3 consists of 14 residues. Germline CDR1 and CDR2: MGHDK and SYGVNS. The material sequenced was CD8+ T cells from PBMCs. V usage is TRBV25-1 and J usage is TRBJ2-5, with 7 bases aligning to TRBD2. The TCR sequence derives from a human donor in good health (CMV status not recorded). Some clones in this sample may be carry-over from other donors' samples. In DNA form, the CDR3 reads TGTGCCAGCGAGCGGGGTCCCACGGGGGAGACCCAGTACTTC. This gives the protein CASERGPTGETQYF.